This TCR beta chain was found in a study of T cells in Graves' hyperthyroidism and ophthalmopathy. When ophthalmopathy did not progress within 18 months, Graves' hyperthyroidism was considered stable. The patients, who ranged from 18 to 65 in age, presented with newly diagnosed hyperthyroidism lasting under 2 months. A patient was excluded if there was uncontrolled infection, other autoimmune disease, pregnancy or lactation. From RNA transcripts, TCR beta CDR3 regions were amplified. First-round RT-PCR targeting the TCR CDR3 was performed with the HTBI primer set. MiXCR, applied by TCRdb to the multiplex PCR reads, yields one record per CDR3 protein. The sample lists approximately 870,000 distinct CDR3 sequences; about two fifths were seen once. The CDR3 is made up of 16 amino acids. Unmatched junction bases numbered 11, after V lost 3 bases and J lost 8 bases. Germline V gives CDR1 SNHLY, CDR2 FYNNEI.

The TCR sequence derives from a man between 18 and 35 years old with Graves' hyperthyroidism. Sequencing used blood. The rearrangement uses TRBV2 and TRBJ2-3; 10 nucleotides align to TRBD1. The CDR3 loop reads CASSEGFGTGVGTQYF. CDR3 in DNA: TGTGCCAGCAGTGAGGGGTTCGGGACAGGGGTTGGTACGCAGTATTTT.